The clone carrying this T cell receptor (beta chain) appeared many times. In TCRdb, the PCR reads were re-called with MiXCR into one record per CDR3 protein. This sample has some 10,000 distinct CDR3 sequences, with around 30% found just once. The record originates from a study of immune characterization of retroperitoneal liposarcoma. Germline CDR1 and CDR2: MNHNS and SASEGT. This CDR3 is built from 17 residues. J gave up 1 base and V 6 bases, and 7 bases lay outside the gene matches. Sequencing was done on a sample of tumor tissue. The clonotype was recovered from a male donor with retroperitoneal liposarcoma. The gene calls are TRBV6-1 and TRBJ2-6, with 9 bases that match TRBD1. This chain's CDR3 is CASRADRGGSGANVLTF. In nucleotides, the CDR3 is TGTGCCAGCAGAGCGGACAGGGGAGGTTCTGGGGCCAACGTCCTGACTTTC.